These T cell receptor beta chains were read from a single sample in a study of T cell changes during pregnancy in multiple sclerosis. Profiled with immunoSEQ multiplex PCR; TCRdb holds only in-frame clones, not every one. This table holds about 68,000 clones, just over 90% found once. The sequencing here drew on peripheral blood, taken in the second trimester of pregnancy. These receptors all stem from a female donor in good health, enrolled as a control in a pregnancy study. Both conserved end residues are part of each CDR3. D genes are given only for firm matches. For some rows the clone size is stated as once, few or many, or as a class when expanded; others skip it.

j_gene,d_gene,abundance,v_gene,CDR3aa,CDR3nt
TRBJ2-5,TRBD2,NA,TRBV6-6,CASTLAGGDGAQYF,TGTGCCTCCACCCTAGCGGGGGGTGATGGGGCCCAGTACTTC
TRBJ2-2,TRBD1,NA,TRBV5-1,CAGTRDRGSGELFF,TGCGCCGGCACCCGGGACAGGGGGTCCGGGGAGCTGTTTTTT
TRBJ2-5,TRBD1,NA,TRBV5-6,CASRNDRGGETQYF,TGTGCCAGCAGGAACGACAGGGGGGGTGAGACCCAGTACTTC
TRBJ1-2,NA,NA,TRBV7-9,CASSRDSAYGYTF,TGTGCCAGCAGCCGTGACAGCGCATATGGCTACACCTTC
TRBJ2-3,NA,NA,TRBV7-2,CASSTSSQTDTQYF,TGTGCCAGCAGTACTAGTAGCCAGACAGATACGCAGTATTTT
TRBJ2-1,NA,NA,TRBV9,CASSVGVSDYNEQFF,TGTGCCAGCAGCGTAGGTGTTAGCGACTACAATGAGCAGTTCTTC
TRBJ2-1,NA,NA,TRBV25-1,CASSESRQDYNEQFF,TGTGCCAGCAGTGAATCTCGACAAGACTACAATGAGCAGTTCTTC
TRBJ2-1,NA,NA,TRBV7-2,CASSLGRTANEQFF,TGTGCCAGCAGCTTGGGAAGGACAGCTAATGAGCAGTTCTTC
TRBJ2-7,TRBD2,once,TRBV6-1,CASRVGLAGVEQYF,TGTGCCAGCAGGGTCGGACTAGCGGGAGTAGAGCAGTACTTC
TRBJ2-5,NA,NA,TRBV19,CASSMGVRETQYF,TGTGCCAGTAGTATGGGAGTGAGGGAGACCCAGTACTTC